The clone carrying this T cell receptor (beta chain) is classed as medium-sized (0.01 to 0.1%). Antigen specificity is unknown. The CDR3 sequence is 14 residues long. Deletions cut 7 bases from V and 7 bases from J, with 17 bases between. Germline V gives CDR1 SGHVS, CDR2 FQNEAQ. Unique molecular identifiers were affixed to single, distinct cDNA molecules. TCRdb reprocessed the 5' RACE reads with MiXCR, giving one entry per CDR3 protein. The sample includes about 36,000 distinct CDR3 sequences, approximately 6.6% of them seen just once. The sample originates from a study of early T cells in non-severe SARS-CoV-2 infection. At the level of the study: Investigators sequenced bulk RNA drawn from unsorted whole blood, and chains remained unpaired. Points from the study as a whole: VDJdb-based annotation leaned toward anti-spike CD8 responses and missed private and CD4 specificities.

Sequencing was performed on whole blood, taken at baseline. The genes are TRBV7-8 and TRBJ2-1, with D maybe TRBD1 (6 bases). This clonotype originated in an adult who was a healthcare worker with PCR-confirmed SARS-CoV-2 infection or an uninfected control (not recorded which). The CDR3 here is CASIGSRGKNEQFF. The CDR3 bases are TGTGCCAGCATCGGCTCCAGGGGAAAGAATGAGCAGTTCTTC.